This passage covers 18 T cell receptor beta chains from one sample sequenced in a study of blood T cell repertoires in COVID-19. Data came from immunoSEQ multiplex PCR; TCRdb stores just in-frame clones and leaves some out. The table has 160,000 or so clones, around 81% seen once. The specimen sequenced was PBMCs or T cells enriched from blood (not recorded which). Every receptor here comes from a man between 35 and 55 years old who had recovered from COVID-19.

A note on this clone: Its ends do not fully match the called genes, so a read error is possible. The chain has TRBV7-9 and TRBJ1-2; 9 bases align to TRBD1. Germline V gives CDR1 SEHNR, CDR2 FQNEAQ (reference sequence). The CDR3 sequence is 16 residues long. This CDR3 reads CASSFATLGQGLREAF. CDR3 nucleotides: TGTGCCAGCAGCTTCGCCACTCTGGGACAGGGACTACGAGAGGCCTTC.

V is TRBV5-1 and J is TRBJ2-1, with 8 positions matching TRBD1. With V trimmed by 1 base and J by 0 bases, 6 bases remained unmatched. Germline V CDR1 and CDR2: SGHRS, YFSETQ. The length of the CDR3 is 17 residues. The DNA for the CDR3 is TGCGCCAGCAGCTTGTTCGAACAGGGGGTCTCCTACAATGAGCAGTTCTTC. It codes for CASSLFEQGVSYNEQFF.

This chain links TRBV10-1 with TRBJ2-3; the match to TRBD1 covers 10 bases. The CDR3 is made up of 17 amino acids. Germline CDR1 WNHNN, CDR2 SYGVQD (reference sequence). The J segment lost 0 bases and the V segment lost 3 bases, leaving 6 bases of the junction unmatched. The CDR3 DNA is TGCGCCAGCAGTGATAGCCTGGGACAGGGGAGCACAGATACGCAGTATTTT. Translated: CASSDSLGQGSTDTQYF.

The CDR3 reads CASSLGGSYNEQFF. In DNA, the CDR3 is TGTGCCAGCAGTTTAGGGGGCTCCTACAATGAGCAGTTCTTC. This chain links TRBV6-5 with TRBJ2-1, with a possible D match to TRBD1 (6 bases). The CDR3 covers 14 residues. Germline values: CDR1 MNHEY, CDR2 SVGAGI. V was clipped by 4 bases and J by 0 bases, with 7 bases between them.

This clone was seen only once. This chain uses TRBV19 with TRBJ2-2; no firm D call. The CDR3 consists of 13 residues. Trimming cost V 3 bases and J 4 bases, with 6 bases left between them. CDR1 is LNHDA, CDR2 SQIVND, per germline (reference sequence). The CDR3 spells CASSIAGTGELFF. CDR3 DNA sequence: TGTGCCAGTAGTATCGCAGGCACCGGGGAGCTGTTTTTT. Complete variable domain (other parts from reference TRBV19 and TRBJ2-2): DGGITQSPKYLFRKEGQNVTLSCEQNLNHDAMYWYRQDPGQGLRLIYYSQIVNDFQKGDIAEGYSVSREKKESFPLTVTSAQKNPTAFYLCASSIAGTGELFFGEGSRLTVL.

The rearrangement joins TRBV18 to TRBJ2-7; the match to TRBD1 covers 12 bases. V shed 2 bases, J shed 4 bases, and the junction held 3 bases outside the gene matches. Per germline, CDR1 KGHSH and CDR2 LQKENI. The CDR3 consists of 15 residues. The CDR3 DNA is TGTGCCAGCTCACCAGGGACAGGGGGCAGGTACGAGCAGTACTTC. It is translated as CASSPGTGGRYEQYF.

This chain links TRBV6-1 with TRBJ2-7, with a tentative D call TRBD2 (5 bases). This CDR3 is built from 13 residues. V was pared by 0 bases and J by 6 bases, with 9 bases between. In germline, CDR1 is MNHNS, CDR2 SASEGT. CDR3 protein: CASSEALRGEQYF. CDR3 sequence (DNA): TGTGCCAGCAGTGAAGCGCTTCGGGGCGAGCAGTACTTC.

The gene calls are TRBV19 and TRBJ2-2; 16 bases map to TRBD2. Germline V gene sequence: CDR1 LNHDA, CDR2 SQIVND (reference sequence). V shed 2 bases, J shed 6 bases, and the junction held 3 bases outside the gene matches. This CDR3 has 17 amino acids. The CDR3 spells CASSITGTSGGAGELFF. The DNA for the CDR3 is TGTGCCAGTAGTATAACCGGGACTAGCGGGGGGGCCGGGGAGCTGTTTTTT.

The rearrangement links TRBV4-2 to TRBJ2-2; weak D call: TRBD1 (6 bases). V lost 3 bases, J lost 0 bases, and 8 bases lay in between. Germline CDR1 LGHNA, CDR2 YNFKEQ. This CDR3 has 15 amino acids. The CDR3 loop is CASSQGAANTGELFF. The DNA for the CDR3 is TGTGCCAGCAGCCAGGGGGCGGCGAACACCGGGGAGCTGTTTTTT.

The genes are TRBV9 and TRBJ2-1, with D hard to call. The germline gives CDR1 SGDLS, CDR2 YYNGEE. V was cut by 1 base and J by 10 bases, with 12 bases left in between. The CDR3 has 13 residues. In DNA form, the CDR3 reads TGTGCCAGCAGCGTAAATGCGGCGGTGGAGCAGTTCTTC. Translating gives CASSVNAAVEQFF.

The chain is built from TRBV11-2 and TRBJ1-1; D is unresolved. Germline CDR1 and CDR2: SGHAT and FQNNGV. The CDR3 spans 13 residues. V was trimmed by 3 bases and J by 4 bases, leaving 9 bases between them. Here the CDR3 reads CASSLLSTTEAFF. The CDR3 DNA follows: TGTGCCAGCAGCTTGCTATCCACCACTGAAGCTTTCTTT. The full variable domain, its missing parts supplied by reference TRBV11-2 and TRBJ1-1, is EAGVAQSPRYKIIEKRQSVAFWCNPISGHATLYWYQQILGQGPKLLIQFQNNGVVDDSQLPKDRFSAERLKGVDSTLKIQPAKLEDSAVYLCASSLLSTTEAFFGQGTRLTVV.

This chain connects TRBV3-1 (or the pseudogene TRBV3-2) to TRBJ1-1; 7 positions match TRBD1. The CDR3 runs 13 residues. Germline lookup yields CDR1 LGHDT and CDR2 YNNKEL (reference sequence). The V gene end was trimmed by 4 bases and the J gene end by 6 bases; junction bases not matched to a gene: 5. The CDR3 region is CASSPDRDAEAFF. CDR3 nucleotides: TGTGCCAGCAGCCCCGACAGGGACGCTGAAGCTTTCTTT.

The CDR3 DNA reads as TGCGCCAGCAGCTTCACCCAGGGGTGGGGAGATACTGAAGCTTTCTTT. Translated: CASSFTQGWGDTEAFF. The chain links TRBV5-1 to TRBJ1-1; possible D gene TRBD1, 6 bases. Germline values: CDR1 SGHRS, CDR2 YFSETQ. V was cut by 2 bases and J by 5 bases, with 19 bases left in between. The CDR3 has 16 residues.

The chain recombines TRBV2 with TRBJ1-6, with D possibly being TRBD1 (5 bases). The V end was cut by 4 bases, the J end by 10 bases, with 14 bases between. This CDR3 contains 14 residues. CDR1 is SNHLY, CDR2 FYNNEI, per germline. DNA of the CDR3: TGTGCCAGCAGTGTGGGGGGAAGGGAATCACCCCTCCACTTT. Amino acid sequence: CASSVGGRESPLHF.

V gene TRBV19 combines with J gene TRBJ1-1; D uncertain. V lost 5 bases to trimming and J lost 2 bases, with 9 bases between them. The CDR3 contains 13 residues. From germline, CDR1 is LNHDA and CDR2 SQIVND (reference sequence). CDR3 region: CASSRGQNTEAFF. The CDR3 nucleotides are TGTGCCAGTAGTCGAGGGCAAAACACTGAAGCTTTCTTT.

The J gene is TRBJ1-2, the V gene TRBV3-1 (or the pseudogene TRBV3-2); D is ambiguous. The CDR3 is 15 residues long. The V and J ends lost 4 bases and 4 bases respectively, with 16 bases between them. The germline CDR1 and CDR2 sequences are LGHDT and YNNKEL (reference sequence). Here the CDR3 DNA reads TGTGCCAGCAGCCCAGGAGGCGCCGAGTTCTATGGCTACACCTTC. As protein: CASSPGGAEFYGYTF.

The chain employs TRBV5-1 and TRBJ1-1; 8 bases align to TRBD1. The ends lost 7 bases at V and 5 bases at J; junction bases unmatched: 10. From germline, CDR1 is SGHRS and CDR2 YFSETQ. CDR3 size: 14 residues. Here the CDR3 reads CASRTGQGITEAFF. CDR3 sequence (DNA): TGCGCCAGCCGGACCGGACAGGGTATAACTGAAGCTTTCTTT.

CDR3 protein: CASSSRQGAFEQYF. DNA of the CDR3: TGTGCCAGCAGTTCGCGACAGGGGGCTTTCGAGCAGTACTTC. The chain combines TRBV6-5 with TRBJ2-7; 10 bases agree with TRBD1. Germline CDR1 is MNHEY and CDR2 is SVGAGI. The CDR3 runs to 14 residues. V dropped 4 bases and J dropped 6; count of bases not matched to a gene: 6.